What follows is one TCR beta chain and its context. The target antigen is unknown. CDR3 size: 13 residues. Germline assignment: CDR1 SNHLY and CDR2 FYNNEI. The V end was cut by 3 bases, the J end by 10 bases, with 15 bases between. The table came from immunoSEQ multiplex PCR; TCRdb's copy has only in-frame clones and leaves some out. The sample consists of roughly 47,000 clones, about 89% of them appearing once. This sample is part of a study of OX40 agonist ivuxolimab in advanced cancers. Study results and limitations: Dosing at 0.1 to 3.0 mg/kg was accompanied by clonal expansion of CD4+ and CD8+ blood T cells by week 6.

The chain carries TRBV2 and TRBJ1-1; D ambiguous. The sample here was CD4+ or CD8+ T cells sorted from blood, taken in a trial of the OX40 agonist ivuxolimab. The origin of this receptor is an adult with an advanced solid tumor such as melanoma, head and neck, liver or kidney cancer. The CDR3 DNA is TGTGCCAGCAGTGACGAAAGTGGCTCGGGAGCTTTCTTT. Its protein is CASSDESGSGAFF.